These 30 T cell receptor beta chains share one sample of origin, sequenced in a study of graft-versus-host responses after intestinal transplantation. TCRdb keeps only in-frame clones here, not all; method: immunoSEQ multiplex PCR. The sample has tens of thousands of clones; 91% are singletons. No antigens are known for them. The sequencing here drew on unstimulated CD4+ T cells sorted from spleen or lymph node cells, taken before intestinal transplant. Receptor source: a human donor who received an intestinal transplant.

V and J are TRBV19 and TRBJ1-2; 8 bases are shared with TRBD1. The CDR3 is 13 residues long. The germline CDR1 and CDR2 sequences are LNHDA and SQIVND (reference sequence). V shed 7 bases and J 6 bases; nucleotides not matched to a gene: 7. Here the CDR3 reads CASITQGADGYTF. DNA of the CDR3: TGTGCCAGTATCACGCAGGGGGCTGATGGCTACACCTTC.

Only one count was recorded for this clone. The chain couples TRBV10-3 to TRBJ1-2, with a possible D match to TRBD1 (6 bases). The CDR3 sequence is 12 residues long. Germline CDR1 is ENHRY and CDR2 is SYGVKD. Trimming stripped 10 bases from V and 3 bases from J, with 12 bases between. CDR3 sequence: CATKGGDYGYTF. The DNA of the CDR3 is TGTGCCACTAAGGGGGGGGACTATGGCTACACCTTC.

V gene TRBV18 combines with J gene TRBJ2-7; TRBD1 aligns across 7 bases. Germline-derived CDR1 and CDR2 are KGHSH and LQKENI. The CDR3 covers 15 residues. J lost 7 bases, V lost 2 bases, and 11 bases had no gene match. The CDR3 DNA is TGTGCCAGCTCACCAAAAATGCAGGGGGAATTGGAGCAGTACTTC. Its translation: CASSPKMQGELEQYF.

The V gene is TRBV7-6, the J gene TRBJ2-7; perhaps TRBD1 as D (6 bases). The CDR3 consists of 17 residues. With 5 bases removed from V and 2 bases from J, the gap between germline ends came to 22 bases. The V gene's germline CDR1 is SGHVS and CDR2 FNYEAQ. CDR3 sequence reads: CASSARTEYTIPYEQYF. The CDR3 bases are TGTGCCAGCAGCGCCCGGACAGAATACACCATCCCCTACGAGCAGTACTTC.

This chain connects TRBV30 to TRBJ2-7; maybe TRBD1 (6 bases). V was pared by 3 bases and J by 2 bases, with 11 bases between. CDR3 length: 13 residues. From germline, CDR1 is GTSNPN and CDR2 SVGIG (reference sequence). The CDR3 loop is CAWSPGTPYEQYF. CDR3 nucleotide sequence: TGTGCCTGGAGCCCCGGGACACCCTACGAGCAGTACTTC.

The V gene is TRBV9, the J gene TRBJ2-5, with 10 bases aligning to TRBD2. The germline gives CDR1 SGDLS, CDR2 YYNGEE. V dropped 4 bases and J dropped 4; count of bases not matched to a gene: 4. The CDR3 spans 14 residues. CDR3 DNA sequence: TGTGCCAGCAGCCAGCGGGGGGGCGGAGAGACCCAGTACTTC. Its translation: CASSQRGGGETQYF.

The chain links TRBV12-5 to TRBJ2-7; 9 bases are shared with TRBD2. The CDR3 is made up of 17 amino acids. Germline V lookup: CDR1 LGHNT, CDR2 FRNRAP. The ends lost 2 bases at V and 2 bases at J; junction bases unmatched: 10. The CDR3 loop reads CASGLLTQSSGAYEQYF. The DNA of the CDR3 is TGTGCTAGTGGTTTGCTCACACAATCTAGCGGGGCCTACGAGCAGTACTTC.

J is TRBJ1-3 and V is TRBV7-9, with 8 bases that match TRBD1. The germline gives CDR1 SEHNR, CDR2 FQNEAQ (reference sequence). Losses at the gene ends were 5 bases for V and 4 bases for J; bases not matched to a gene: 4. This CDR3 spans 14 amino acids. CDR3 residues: CASSIGQGGNTIYF. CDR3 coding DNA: TGTGCCAGCAGCATCGGACAGGGAGGAAACACCATATATTTT.

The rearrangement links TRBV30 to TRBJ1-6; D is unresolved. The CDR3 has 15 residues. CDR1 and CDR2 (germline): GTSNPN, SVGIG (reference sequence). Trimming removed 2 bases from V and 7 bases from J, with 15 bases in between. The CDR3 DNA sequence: TGTGCCTGGAGTCCCTCCGTTGGCTTAAATTCACCCCTCCACTTT. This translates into CAWSPSVGLNSPLHF. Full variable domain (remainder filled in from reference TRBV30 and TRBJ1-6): SQTIHQWPATLVQPVGSPLSLECTVEGTSNPNLYWYRQAAGRGLQLLFYSVGIGQISSEVPQNLSASRPQDRQFILSSKKLLLSDSGFYLCAWSPSVGLNSPLHFGNGTRLTVT.

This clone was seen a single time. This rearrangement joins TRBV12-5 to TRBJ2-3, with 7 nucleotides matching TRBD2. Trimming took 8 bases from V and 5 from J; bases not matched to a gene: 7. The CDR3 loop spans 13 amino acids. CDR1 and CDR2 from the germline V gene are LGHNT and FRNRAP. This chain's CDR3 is CASLSSGGDTQYF. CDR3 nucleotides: TGTGCTAGTCTTTCCTCGGGGGGAGATACGCAGTATTTT.

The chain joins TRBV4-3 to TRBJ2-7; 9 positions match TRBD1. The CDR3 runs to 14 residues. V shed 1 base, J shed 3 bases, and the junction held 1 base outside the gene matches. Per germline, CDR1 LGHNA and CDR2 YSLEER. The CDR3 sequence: CASSQGTGVYEQYF. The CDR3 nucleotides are TGCGCCAGCAGCCAAGGGACAGGGGTCTACGAGCAGTACTTC.

The CDR3 DNA reads as TGCGCCAGCAGCCAAGTAGAGGGGGACTACGAGCAGTACTTC. Translated: CASSQVEGDYEQYF. V gene TRBV4-3 combines with J gene TRBJ2-7, with D possibly TRBD1 on 6 matching bases. Trimming left V 1 base short and J 3 bases short, with 10 bases between. Germline V gene data show CDR1 as LGHNA and CDR2 as YSLEER. The CDR3 has 14 residues.

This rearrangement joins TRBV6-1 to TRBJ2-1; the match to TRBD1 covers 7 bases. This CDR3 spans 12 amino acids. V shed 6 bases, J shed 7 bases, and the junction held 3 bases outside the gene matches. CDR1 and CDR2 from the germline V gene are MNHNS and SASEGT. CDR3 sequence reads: CASSSQGNEQFF. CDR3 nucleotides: TGTGCCAGCAGCTCACAGGGGAATGAGCAGTTCTTC.

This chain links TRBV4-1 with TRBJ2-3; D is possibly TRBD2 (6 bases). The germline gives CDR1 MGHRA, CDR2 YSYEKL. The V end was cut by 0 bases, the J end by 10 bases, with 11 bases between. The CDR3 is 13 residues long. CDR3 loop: CASSQDGWRAQYF. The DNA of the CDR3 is TGCGCCAGCAGCCAAGATGGGTGGAGGGCGCAGTATTTT.

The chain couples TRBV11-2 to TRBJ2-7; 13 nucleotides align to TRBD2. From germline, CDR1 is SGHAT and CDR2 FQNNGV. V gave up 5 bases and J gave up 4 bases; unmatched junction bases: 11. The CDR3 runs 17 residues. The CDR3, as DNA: TGTGCCAGCAGCACCCGCAGGACTAGCGGGGGCCGTTACGAGCAGTACTTC. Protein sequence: CASSTRRTSGGRYEQYF.

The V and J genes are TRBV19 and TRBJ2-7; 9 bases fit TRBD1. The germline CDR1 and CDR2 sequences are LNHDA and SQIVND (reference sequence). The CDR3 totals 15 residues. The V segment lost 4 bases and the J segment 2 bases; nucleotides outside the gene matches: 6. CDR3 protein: CASSKTRDRAYEQYF. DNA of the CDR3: TGTGCCAGTAGTAAGACCCGGGACAGGGCCTACGAGCAGTACTTC.

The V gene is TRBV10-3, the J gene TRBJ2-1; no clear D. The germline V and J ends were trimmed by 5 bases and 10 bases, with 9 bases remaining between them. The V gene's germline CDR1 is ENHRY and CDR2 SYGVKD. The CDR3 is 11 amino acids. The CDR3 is CAISWAVEQFF. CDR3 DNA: TGTGCCATCAGTTGGGCCGTAGAGCAGTTCTTC.

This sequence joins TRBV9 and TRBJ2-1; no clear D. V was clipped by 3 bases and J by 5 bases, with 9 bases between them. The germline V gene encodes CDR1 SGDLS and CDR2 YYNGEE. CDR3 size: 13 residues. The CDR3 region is CASSAEANNEQFF. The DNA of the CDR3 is TGTGCCAGCAGCGCCGAGGCCAACAATGAGCAGTTCTTC.

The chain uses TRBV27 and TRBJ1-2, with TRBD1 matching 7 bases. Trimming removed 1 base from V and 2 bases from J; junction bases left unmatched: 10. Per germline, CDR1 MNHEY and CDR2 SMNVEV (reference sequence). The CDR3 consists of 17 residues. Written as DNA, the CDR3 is TGTGCCAGCAGTTTATTGCCCCCTAAGACAGGGAACTATGGCTACACCTTC. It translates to CASSLLPPKTGNYGYTF.

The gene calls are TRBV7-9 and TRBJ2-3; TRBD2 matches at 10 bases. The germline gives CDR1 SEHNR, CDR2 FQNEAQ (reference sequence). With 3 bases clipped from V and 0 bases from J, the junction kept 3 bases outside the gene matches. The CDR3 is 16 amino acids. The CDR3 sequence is CASSFRTSGSTDTQYF. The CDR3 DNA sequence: TGTGCCAGCAGCTTTCGGACTAGCGGAAGCACAGATACGCAGTATTTT.

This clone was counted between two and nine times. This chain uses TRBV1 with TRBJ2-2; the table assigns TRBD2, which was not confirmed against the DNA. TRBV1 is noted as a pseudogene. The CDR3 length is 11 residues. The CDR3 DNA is TGCACCAGTTATAACACCGGGGAGCTGTTTTTT. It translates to CTSYNTGELFF.

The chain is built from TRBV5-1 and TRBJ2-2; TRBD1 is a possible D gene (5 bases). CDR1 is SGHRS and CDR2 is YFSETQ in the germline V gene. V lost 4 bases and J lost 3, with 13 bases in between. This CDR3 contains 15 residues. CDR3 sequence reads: CASSPRDYHTGELFF. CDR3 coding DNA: TGCGCCAGCAGCCCCAGGGATTACCACACCGGGGAGCTGTTTTTT.

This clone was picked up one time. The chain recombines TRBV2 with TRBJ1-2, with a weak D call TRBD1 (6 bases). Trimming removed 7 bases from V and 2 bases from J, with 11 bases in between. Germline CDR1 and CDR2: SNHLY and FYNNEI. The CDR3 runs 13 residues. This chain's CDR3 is CASNSDRNYGYTF. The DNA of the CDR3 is TGTGCCAGCAATAGCGACAGGAACTATGGCTACACCTTC.

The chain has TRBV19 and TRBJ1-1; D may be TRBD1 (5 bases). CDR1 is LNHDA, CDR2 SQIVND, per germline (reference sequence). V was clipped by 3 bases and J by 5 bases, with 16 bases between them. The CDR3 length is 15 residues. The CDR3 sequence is CASSIVTGSKTEAFF. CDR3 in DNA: TGTGCCAGTAGTATTGTAACAGGCAGTAAGACTGAAGCTTTCTTT.

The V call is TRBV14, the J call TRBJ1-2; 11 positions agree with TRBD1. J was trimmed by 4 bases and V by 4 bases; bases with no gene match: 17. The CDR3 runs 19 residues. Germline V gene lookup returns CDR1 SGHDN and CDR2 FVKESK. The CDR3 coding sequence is TGTGCCAGCAGCCGCAAAGCCGGGACAGGGGGGATCGGCTTCTATGGCTACACCTTC. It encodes CASSRKAGTGGIGFYGYTF.

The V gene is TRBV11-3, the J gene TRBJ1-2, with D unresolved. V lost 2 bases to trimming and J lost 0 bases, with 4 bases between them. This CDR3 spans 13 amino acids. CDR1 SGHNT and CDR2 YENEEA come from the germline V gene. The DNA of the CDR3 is TGTGCCAGCAGCTTATCAACTAACTATGGCTACACCTTC. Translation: CASSLSTNYGYTF.

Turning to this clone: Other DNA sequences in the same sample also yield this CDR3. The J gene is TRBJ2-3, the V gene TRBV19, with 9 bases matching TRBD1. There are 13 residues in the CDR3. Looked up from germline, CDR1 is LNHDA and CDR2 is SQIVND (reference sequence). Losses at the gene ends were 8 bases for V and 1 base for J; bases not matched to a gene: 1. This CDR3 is CASRDRGTDTQYF. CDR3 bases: TGTGCCAGTCGGGACAGGGGCACAGATACGCAGTATTTT.

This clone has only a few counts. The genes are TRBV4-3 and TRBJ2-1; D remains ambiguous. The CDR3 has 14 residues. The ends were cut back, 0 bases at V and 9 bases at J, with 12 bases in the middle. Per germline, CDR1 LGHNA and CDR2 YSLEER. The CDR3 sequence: CASSQDLFPGEQFF. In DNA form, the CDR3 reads TGCGCCAGCAGCCAAGACCTCTTCCCGGGTGAGCAGTTCTTC.

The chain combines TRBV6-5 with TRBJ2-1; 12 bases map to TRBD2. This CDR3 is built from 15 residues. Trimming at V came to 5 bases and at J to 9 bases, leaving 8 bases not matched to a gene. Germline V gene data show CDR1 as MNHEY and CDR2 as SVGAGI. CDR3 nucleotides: TGTGCCAGCAGTCATCTAGCGGGGGGGCCCGGTGAGCAGTTCTTC. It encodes CASSHLAGGPGEQFF.

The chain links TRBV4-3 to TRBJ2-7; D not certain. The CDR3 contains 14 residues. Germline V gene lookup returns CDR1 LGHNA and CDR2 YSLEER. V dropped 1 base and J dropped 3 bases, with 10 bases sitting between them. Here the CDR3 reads CASSQGASIYEQYF. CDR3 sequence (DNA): TGCGCCAGCAGCCAAGGCGCCTCCATCTACGAGCAGTACTTC.